Listed here are 16 T cell receptor beta chains from one sample, sequenced in a study of blood T cells in healthy people across ages. A second about 7 to 12 cycle PCR used barcoded and J-beta primers. Each CDR3 protein is one row after TCRdb ran MiXCR on the 5' RACE reads. Of roughly 500,000 distinct CDR3 sequences in the sample, less than 25% were seen once. This sample also belongs to another study, concerning T cells of mothers and their children.

Material: blood. These receptors were collected from a boy younger than 18 in good health.

The V call is TRBV7-2, the J call TRBJ2-7; D remains unclear. The CDR3 is 15 residues long. Germline V lookup: CDR1 SGHTA, CDR2 FQGNSA. The V end lost 3 bases, the J end lost 4 bases, and 16 bases lay between the germline ends. The CDR3 is CASSFDLSGLYEQYF. The CDR3 DNA is TGTGCCAGCAGCTTCGACTTATCGGGTTTGTACGAGCAGTACTTC.

V is TRBV27 and J is TRBJ2-7; 7 bases match TRBD2. Per germline, CDR1 MNHEY and CDR2 SMNVEV (reference sequence). V trimming: 5 bases; J trimming: 0 bases; junction bases outside the gene matches: 7. This CDR3 comprises 15 residues. CDR3 sequence: CASSTVGGSSYEQYF. In nucleotides, the CDR3 is TGTGCCAGCAGTACCGTTGGCGGGAGCTCCTACGAGCAGTACTTC.

J is TRBJ2-7 and V is TRBV28; 8 bases align to TRBD2. This CDR3 contains 14 residues. The trim removed 3 bases at V and 5 bases at J, leaving 6 bases unmatched. CDR1 is MDHEN, CDR2 SYDVKM, per germline. This CDR3 reads CASSFDSGVDEQYF. Written as DNA, the CDR3 is TGTGCCAGCAGTTTTGATAGCGGGGTTGACGAGCAGTACTTC.

For the CDR3, the DNA is TGTGCCAGCAGCGCGGGACTAGCGGGGGACAATGAGCAGTTCTTC. It specifies CASSAGLAGDNEQFF. This sequence joins TRBV9 and TRBJ2-1; TRBD2 agrees at 14 bases. The CDR3 is 15 residues long. Germline V gene sequence: CDR1 SGDLS, CDR2 YYNGEE. The V gene end was trimmed by 3 bases and the J gene end by 5 bases; junction bases not matched to a gene: 1.

The chain is built from TRBV4-3 and TRBJ2-7; D is uncertain. The CDR3 runs 14 residues. Germline V lookup: CDR1 LGHNA, CDR2 YSLEER. V was cut by 1 base and J by 6 bases, with 13 bases left in between. The CDR3 reads CASSQGSETGEQYF. The CDR3 coding sequence is TGCGCCAGCAGCCAAGGTTCAGAAACGGGCGAGCAGTACTTC.

This clonotype showed up just a few times. The CDR3: CASRLATGFYEQYF. CDR3 coding DNA: TGTGCCAGCAGGCTGGCGACAGGGTTCTACGAGCAGTACTTC. The chain combines TRBV6-2 or TRBV6-3 with TRBJ2-7, with TRBD1 identical over 7 bases. V dropped 6 bases and J dropped 3; count of bases not matched to a gene: 8. Germline values: CDR1 MNHEY, CDR2 SVGEGT. The CDR3 loop spans 14 amino acids.

V is TRBV29-1 and J is TRBJ2-7; TRBD1 might be the D (6 bases). Trimming left V 4 bases short and J 4 bases short, with 14 bases between. The CDR3 totals 13 residues. Germline CDR1 and CDR2: SQVTM and ANQGSEA. DNA for the CDR3: TGCAGCGTTGGCATTACAGGGCCTTACGAGCAGTACTTC. It encodes CSVGITGPYEQYF.

This sequence joins TRBV20-1 and TRBJ2-1; TRBD2 agrees at 11 bases. CDR1 is DFQATT, CDR2 SNEGSKA, per germline (reference sequence). J lost 0 bases, V lost 6 bases, and 7 bases had no gene match. The CDR3 length is 16 residues. The CDR3 DNA reads TGCAGTGCCCTAACCGGACTAGCGGGCTCCTACAATGAGCAGTTCTTC. This encodes CSALTGLAGSYNEQFF.

This clonotype has just a few counts. This chain joins TRBV27 and TRBJ1-3; maybe TRBD1 (5 bases). Trimming stripped 5 bases from V and 0 bases from J, with 11 bases between. The CDR3 extends over 15 amino acids. CDR1 and CDR2 (germline): MNHEY, SMNVEV (reference sequence). The CDR3, as DNA: TGTGCCAGCAGTAGAGACAGCTTCTCTGGAAACACCATATATTTT. Translated, it gives CASSRDSFSGNTIYF.

This clonotype showed up many times. The J gene is TRBJ2-1, the V gene TRBV20-1, with TRBD2 identical over 10 bases. Unmatched junction bases numbered 10, after V lost 6 bases and J lost 2 bases. This CDR3 has 16 amino acids. Germline CDR1 and CDR2: DFQATT and SNEGSKA (reference sequence). CDR3 loop: CSAPTPGTSAYNEQFF. The DNA of the CDR3 is TGCAGTGCCCCCACGCCCGGGACTAGCGCCTACAATGAGCAGTTCTTC.

At least ten counts were recorded for this clonotype. The chain uses TRBV13 and TRBJ2-5, with 9 bases identical to TRBD2. This CDR3 is 15 amino acids long. J lost 2 bases, V lost 6 bases, and 7 bases had no gene match. Looked up from germline, CDR1 is PRHDT and CDR2 is FYEKMQ (reference sequence). This CDR3 reads CASRRTSDYQETQYF. The DNA of the CDR3 is TGTGCCAGCAGGAGGACTAGCGACTATCAAGAGACCCAGTACTTC.

This clonotype was seen a few times. One junction end disagrees with the germline gene, perhaps due to a read error. The chain links TRBV7-8 to TRBJ2-5; D is unresolved. In germline, CDR1 is SGHVS, CDR2 FQNEAQ. This CDR3 comprises 13 residues. Written as DNA, the CDR3 is TGTGCCAGCCTGAGGTGGCACCAAGAGGCCCAGTACTTC. Its protein is CASLRWHQEAQYF.

The chain has TRBV4-3 and TRBJ2-7, with D tentatively TRBD1 (6 bases). The V gene lost 4 bases and the J gene lost 5 bases, with 12 bases spanning the gap. This CDR3 region has 13 residues. In germline, CDR1 is LGHNA, CDR2 YSLEER. CDR3 in amino acids: CASSLQKGDEQYF. CDR3 in DNA: TGCGCCAGCAGCCTCCAAAAGGGGGACGAGCAGTACTTC.

The sample holds a few counts of this clonotype. The chain is built from TRBV7-9 and TRBJ2-3, with TRBD1 matching 11 bases. The CDR3 totals 18 residues. V lost 7 bases and J lost 3; bases outside the gene matches: 15. Per the germline V gene, CDR1 is SEHNR and CDR2 is FQNEAQ (reference sequence). Here the CDR3 reads CASTSGTGGLSGTDTQYF. CDR3 nucleotide sequence: TGTGCCAGCACCTCGGGGACAGGGGGATTATCTGGAACAGATACGCAGTATTTT.

J is TRBJ2-7 and V is TRBV29-1; weak D call: TRBD2 (5 bases). Gene TRBJ2-1 matches the end of the DNA better, so the J call may be wrong. Germline CDR1 is SQVTM and CDR2 is ANQGSEA. The CDR3 consists of 16 residues. The CDR3 DNA follows: TGCAGCGTTGAAGTTCGGCTAGCCAACGTGTACAATGAGCAGTTCTTC. Translation gives CSVEVRLANVYNEQFF.

This clonotype was counted only a few times. This CDR3 reads CASSRRDREYNEQFF. The CDR3 region has the DNA TGTGCCAGCTCACGGAGGGACAGGGAATACAATGAGCAGTTCTTC. V is TRBV18 and J is TRBJ2-1; 9 nucleotides align to TRBD1. The CDR3 is made up of 15 amino acids. With 4 bases clipped from V and 4 bases from J, the junction kept 5 bases outside the gene matches. The germline V gene has CDR1 KGHSH and CDR2 LQKENI.